This is a list of T cell receptor beta chains from one sample in a study of PD-L1 blockade in urothelial cancer. Clones were sequenced by immunoSEQ multiplex PCR, and TCRdb holds only the in-frame ones, with some missing. The table shows tens of thousands of clones, with around 89% occurring only once. Material: PBMCs, obtained around atezolizumab (anti-PD-L1) treatment. The receptors derive from a man between 60 and 70 years old with urothelial cancer. CDR3s include the opening cysteine and the closing phenylalanine or tryptophan. The order of the fields is D gene, V gene, J gene, clone size, CDR3 protein, CDR3 DNA. D genes are given only for firm matches. Expanded clones are given a class, and other clones once, few, many or no size at all.

TRBD1	TRBV4-2	TRBJ1-1	-	CASSQAGTGITEAFF	TGTGCCAGCAGCCAAGCCGGGACAGGGATCACTGAAGCTTTCTTT
TRBD2	TRBV5-4	TRBJ2-3	-	CASSPGLAGGADTQYF	TGTGCCAGCAGCCCGGGACTAGCGGGAGGAGCAGATACGCAGTATTTT
TRBD1	TRBV28	TRBJ2-7	-	CASRSDWDRSSYEQYF	TGTGCCAGCAGGTCAGATTGGGACAGATCTTCCTACGAGCAGTACTTC
TRBD2	TRBV7-2	TRBJ2-3	-	CASSLRLAGGTDTQYF	TGTGCCAGCAGCTTAAGGCTAGCGGGGGGCACAGATACGCAGTATTTT
-	TRBV18	TRBJ2-5	-	CASSPRPGRETQYF	TGTGCCAGCTCACCAAGACCCGGCAGGGAGACCCAGTACTTC
TRBD1	TRBV28	TRBJ2-5	-	CASSLRSGTAQETQYF	TGTGCCAGCAGTTTAAGGTCGGGGACAGCTCAAGAGACCCAGTACTTC
TRBD1	TRBV7-2	TRBJ2-2	-	CASSLAGQGVRELFF	TGTGCCAGCAGCTTAGCGGGACAGGGAGTCCGGGAGCTGTTTTTT
TRBD2	TRBV19	TRBJ2-1	-	CASTTSGAYNEQFF	TGTGCCAGTACCACCAGCGGGGCATACAATGAGCAGTTCTTC
TRBD2	TRBV5-1	TRBJ2-1	-	CASSLGGLAGVNEQFF	TGCGCCAGCAGCTTGGGGGGACTAGCGGGAGTGAATGAGCAGTTCTTC
TRBD2	TRBV7-3	TRBJ2-3	-	CASSLNPRLAGGTDTQYF	TGTGCCAGCAGCTTAAATCCCCGACTAGCGGGGGGCACAGATACGCAGTATTTT
TRBD2	TRBV4-1	TRBJ2-3	once	CASSQEAPGTSGGTDTQYF	TGCGCCAGCAGCCAAGAAGCCCCCGGGACTAGCGGGGGCACAGATACGCAGTATTTT
TRBD1	TRBV28	TRBJ2-7	-	CASSSSGTGRYEQYF	TGTGCCAGCAGTTCTTCCGGGACAGGAAGATACGAGCAGTACTTC
TRBD1	TRBV5-6	TRBJ2-7	few	CASSWTGSRNEQYF	TGTGCCAGCAGCTGGACAGGGTCTCGAAACGAGCAGTACTTC
-	TRBV19	TRBJ2-6	-	CASSPLAYSGANVLTF	TGTGCCAGTAGCCCACTAGCATACTCTGGGGCCAACGTCCTGACTTTC
-	TRBV6-1	TRBJ1-3	-	CAGTQGPGTGNTIYF	TGTGCCGGTACTCAGGGTCCAGGGACTGGAAACACCATATATTTT
TRBD1	TRBV5-1	TRBJ2-3	-	CASSEGAPGVAQYF	TGCGCCAGCTCCGAGGGGGCCCCCGGAGTTGCGCAGTATTTT
TRBD2	TRBV6-5	TRBJ2-1	-	CASSLGLAGEQFF	TGTGCCAGCAGTCTAGGACTAGCTGGTGAGCAGTTCTTC
-	TRBV30	TRBJ1-5	-	CAWSGRLAGNQPQHF	TGTGCCTGGAGTGGACGACTCGCGGGCAATCAGCCCCAGCATTTT
TRBD1	TRBV5-4	TRBJ2-2	-	CASSLGQGEGTGELFF	TGTGCCAGCAGCTTGGGACAGGGGGAGGGCACCGGGGAGCTGTTTTTT
-	TRBV4-1	TRBJ1-3	-	CASSQDEAWNTIYF	TGCGCCAGCAGCCAAGACGAAGCTTGGAACACCATATATTTT
TRBD2	TRBV19	TRBJ2-7	-	CASSAGGAYEQYF	TGTGCCAGTTCGGCGGGGGGGGCCTACGAGCAGTACTTC
-	TRBV5-1	TRBJ1-2	-	CASSPLTGDGYTF	TGCGCCAGCAGCCCATTGACAGGTGATGGCTACACCTTC
TRBD1	TRBV7-2	TRBJ1-1	-	CASSLGAGGPNTEAFF	TGTGCCAGCAGCTTAGGAGCAGGGGGACCCAACACTGAAGCTTTCTTT
TRBD2	TRBV28	TRBJ2-5	-	CASSPLLAGGLQTQYF	TGTGCCAGCAGTCCCCTCCTAGCGGGAGGGTTGCAGACCCAGTACTTC
-	TRBV6-5	TRBJ2-6	-	CASSFSISGANVLTF	TGTGCCAGCAGTTTCTCTATCTCTGGGGCCAACGTCCTGACTTTC
-	TRBV5-3	TRBJ1-1	-	CARSLLGANLENTEAFF	TGTGCCAGAAGCTTGCTGGGGGCAAATTTAGAGAACACTGAAGCTTTCTTT
-	TRBV5-5	TRBJ2-5	-	CASSLAGGEETQYF	TGTGCCAGCAGCTTGGCGGGGGGCGAAGAGACCCAGTACTTC
-	TRBV5-1	TRBJ2-1	-	CASSSGGRYNEQFF	TGCGCCAGCAGCTCCGGGGGGCGCTACAATGAGCAGTTCTTC
TRBD1	TRBV14	TRBJ1-1	-	CASSQGGTGRAFF	TGTGCCAGCAGCCAAGGGGGGACAGGGAGAGCTTTCTTT
-	TRBV6-5	TRBJ1-5	-	CASSYARSNQPQHF	TGTGCCAGCAGTTACGCGCGGAGTAATCAGCCCCAGCATTTT